Listed below are T cell receptor beta chains from one sample, sequenced in a study of T-cell reconstitution after alpha-beta-depleted transplantation in children. TCRdb called the PCR reads again in MiXCR, with one record for every CDR3 protein. The sample carries about 1,000,000 distinct CDR3 sequences, about 30% recorded once. This specimen consisted of PBMCs, mostly from graft donor cells, obtained 360 days after TCRalphabeta/CD19-depleted stem cell transplant. The receptors were sampled from a boy less than two years old who had a stem cell transplant for SCID, so the T cells may come from the graft donor. Both conserved end residues are part of each CDR3. Each record gives: D gene, V gene, clone size, J gene, CDR3 protein, CDR3 DNA. D genes are given only for firm matches. The size field is filled for only some rows; it gives once, few, many or a size class.

D: TRBD1
V: TRBV4-2
size: .
J: TRBJ2-4
CDR3: CASSQDRGLLYIQYF
DNA: TGTGCCAGCAGCCAAGACAGGGGGCTTTTGTACATTCAGTACTTC

D: .
V: TRBV29-1
size: few
J: TRBJ2-5
CDR3: CSGTSFQETQYF
DNA: TGCAGCGGCACGTCGTTTCAAGAGACCCAGTACTTC

D: .
V: TRBV5-1
size: .
J: TRBJ2-7
CDR3: CASSTSVRGDTSYEQYF
DNA: TGCGCCAGCAGCACCTCAGTTCGGGGCGATACTTCCTACGAGCAGTACTTC

D: TRBD1
V: TRBV5-6
size: few
J: TRBJ2-7
CDR3: CASRDRGAYEQYF
DNA: TGTGCCAGCAGGGACAGGGGAGCCTACGAGCAGTACTTC

D: .
V: TRBV20-1
size: few
J: TRBJ2-6
CDR3: CSARTGTTFDSGANVLTF
DNA: TGCAGTGCTAGAACCGGGACAACTTTCGACTCTGGGGCCAACGTCCTGACTTTC

D: .
V: TRBV6-2/TRBV6-3
size: few
J: TRBJ2-3
CDR3: CASSQDTDDTDTQYF
DNA: TGTGCCAGCAGTCAGGACACTGACGACACAGATACGCAGTATTTT

D: .
V: TRBV12-3/TRBV12-4
size: .
J: TRBJ2-1
CDR3: CASSQGGAIGYNEQFF
DNA: TGTGCCAGCAGTCAAGGGGGGGCCATAGGATACAATGAGCAGTTCTTC

D: TRBD1
V: TRBV7-9
size: many
J: TRBJ1-1
CDR3: CASSPRDRGRINTEAFF
DNA: TGTGCCAGCAGCCCACGGGACAGGGGGAGAATAAACACTGAAGCTTTCTTT

D: TRBD2
V: TRBV5-1
size: .
J: TRBJ2-1
CDR3: CASSEPGGSGEQFF
DNA: TGCGCCAGCAGCGAGCCCGGGGGGTCCGGTGAGCAGTTCTTC

D: .
V: TRBV27
size: many
J: TRBJ2-7
CDR3: CASSLRAGHEQYF
DNA: TGTGCCAGCAGTTTGAGGGCGGGACACGAGCAGTACTTC

D: TRBD1
V: TRBV5-1
size: .
J: TRBJ2-5
CDR3: CASSLGSGGQETQYF
DNA: TGCGCCAGCAGCTTGGGGTCAGGGGGTCAAGAGACCCAGTACTTC

D: TRBD1
V: TRBV12-3/TRBV12-4
size: .
J: TRBJ1-1
CDR3: CASSFRGGSTEAFF
DNA: TGTGCCAGCAGTTTTCGAGGGGGCTCAACTGAAGCTTTCTTT

D: .
V: TRBV7-9
size: many
J: TRBJ2-2
CDR3: CASSSTGRTGELFF
DNA: TGTGCCAGCAGCTCGACAGGCCGGACCGGGGAGCTGTTTTTT

D: TRBD1
V: TRBV7-2
size: few
J: TRBJ2-7
CDR3: CASSLKWTGGGHEQYF
DNA: TGTGCCAGCAGCTTGAAGTGGACAGGGGGCGGCCACGAGCAGTACTTC

D: .
V: TRBV5-1
size: .
J: TRBJ1-4
CDR3: CASSFGLEAGWEKLFF
DNA: TGCGCCAGCAGCTTTGGACTGGAGGCAGGGTGGGAAAAACTGTTTTTT

D: TRBD1
V: TRBV6-5
size: few
J: TRBJ2-7
CDR3: CASSYRPGQESKEQYF
DNA: TGTGCCAGCAGTTACCGACCGGGACAGGAGAGCAAAGAGCAGTACTTC

D: TRBD2
V: TRBV5-1
size: .
J: TRBJ2-5
CDR3: CASSSPTSGVQETQYF
DNA: TGCGCCAGCAGCTCCCCGACTAGCGGGGTACAAGAGACCCAGTACTTC

D: TRBD1
V: TRBV5-1
size: many
J: TRBJ2-7
CDR3: CASSHPGQGYEQYF
DNA: TGCGCCAGCAGCCATCCGGGACAGGGATACGAGCAGTACTTC

D: .
V: TRBV20-1
size: few
J: TRBJ1-5
CDR3: CSARGSGAGNQPQHF
DNA: TGCAGTGCTAGAGGGTCAGGGGCCGGCAATCAGCCCCAGCATTTT

D: TRBD1
V: TRBV29-1
size: few
J: TRBJ1-2
CDR3: CSVEGQGEDYTF
DNA: TGCAGCGTTGAGGGACAGGGGGAGGACTACACCTTC

D: TRBD2
V: TRBV2
size: .
J: TRBJ2-3
CDR3: CASRAASGGGTDTQYF
DNA: TGTGCCAGCAGAGCCGCAAGCGGGGGTGGCACAGATACGCAGTATTTT

D: TRBD1
V: TRBV15
size: many
J: TRBJ2-1
CDR3: CATSRRARQGAYNEQFF
DNA: TGTGCCACCAGCAGAAGGGCTCGACAGGGGGCCTACAATGAGCAGTTCTTC

D: .
V: TRBV20-1
size: once
J: TRBJ2-2
CDR3: CSARARSDRELFF
DNA: TGCAGTGCTAGAGCGCGGAGCGATAGGGAGCTGTTTTTT

D: .
V: TRBV5-1
size: many
J: TRBJ1-1
CDR3: CASSPRPNTEAFF
DNA: TGTGCCAGCAGCCCCAGACCGAACACTGAAGCTTTCTTT

D: .
V: TRBV5-1
size: .
J: TRBJ2-7
CDR3: CASSLSSSNYEQYF
DNA: TGCGCCAGCAGCTTGTCTTCCTCGAATTACGAGCAGTACTTC

D: .
V: TRBV30
size: few
J: TRBJ2-7
CDR3: CAWSASNYEQYF
DNA: TGTGCCTGGTCAGCAAGTAACTACGAGCAGTACTTC

D: TRBD2
V: TRBV10-3
size: few
J: TRBJ2-5
CDR3: CAISESGLAEYF
DNA: TGTGCCATCAGTGAGTCCGGACTAGCCGAGTACTTC

D: .
V: TRBV28
size: .
J: TRBJ2-7
CDR3: CASIGQGDHYEQYF
DNA: TGTGCCAGCATAGGTCAGGGAGATCACTACGAGCAGTACTTC

D: .
V: TRBV12-3/TRBV12-4
size: few
J: TRBJ2-5
CDR3: CASSLWQQETQYF
DNA: TGTGCCAGCAGTTTATGGCAGCAAGAGACCCAGTACTTC

D: .
V: TRBV5-1
size: .
J: TRBJ1-2
CDR3: CASSSAGTSYGYTF
DNA: TGCGCCAGCAGCTCAGCCGGGACTAGCTATGGCTACACCTTC

D: .
V: TRBV4-3
size: .
J: TRBJ1-1
CDR3: CASSPGRSLNTEAFF
DNA: TGCGCCAGCAGCCCAGGCAGGTCTTTGAACACTGAAGCTTTCTTT

D: .
V: TRBV20-1
size: few
J: TRBJ2-5
CDR3: CSAAWRGETQYF
DNA: TGCAGTGCCGCGTGGAGGGGAGAGACCCAGTACTTC

D: .
V: TRBV5-1
size: .
J: TRBJ2-7
CDR3: CASSLRKVEGKLYEQYF
DNA: TGCGCCAGCAGCTTGCGGAAGGTGGAAGGGAAACTCTACGAGCAGTACTTC

D: TRBD1
V: TRBV5-1
size: .
J: TRBJ2-7
CDR3: CASSSLRTGDYEQYF
DNA: TGCGCCAGCAGCAGTCTAAGGACAGGGGACTACGAGCAGTACTTC

D: .
V: TRBV10-3
size: .
J: TRBJ2-3
CDR3: CAISREGTDTQYF
DNA: TGTGCCATCAGCAGAGAGGGCACAGATACGCAGTATTTT

D: TRBD1
V: TRBV18
size: .
J: TRBJ2-7
CDR3: CASSPYPGQVYEQYF
DNA: TGTGCCAGCTCACCATATCCGGGACAGGTCTACGAGCAGTACTTC

D: .
V: TRBV12-3/TRBV12-4
size: .
J: TRBJ2-2
CDR3: CASSLVGVTANTGELFF
DNA: TGTGCCAGCAGTTTAGTAGGGGTTACCGCGAACACCGGGGAGCTGTTTTTT

D: .
V: TRBV4-3
size: .
J: TRBJ2-5
CDR3: CASSQEGWSETQYF
DNA: TGCGCCAGCAGCCAAGAGGGGTGGTCGGAGACCCAGTACTTC

D: .
V: TRBV7-2
size: .
J: TRBJ2-3
CDR3: CASRLSGGTDTQYF
DNA: TGTGCCAGCAGGTTATCGGGAGGCACAGATACGCAGTATTTT

D: .
V: TRBV6-4
size: .
J: TRBJ1-2
CDR3: CASSDSGGQYGYTF
DNA: TGTGCCAGCAGTGACTCTGGGGGTCAGTATGGCTACACCTTC

D: TRBD2
V: TRBV29-1
size: few
J: TRBJ2-5
CDR3: CSVEDGGDQETQYF
DNA: TGCAGCGTTGAAGATGGGGGGGACCAAGAGACCCAGTACTTC

D: TRBD1
V: TRBV5-1
size: .
J: TRBJ2-7
CDR3: CASSHEWDRAYEQYF
DNA: TGCGCCAGCAGTCACGAGTGGGACAGAGCCTACGAGCAGTACTTC

D: .
V: TRBV29-1
size: .
J: TRBJ2-3
CDR3: CSVEDWGVEGDTQYF
DNA: TGCAGCGTTGAAGATTGGGGGGTTGAGGGTGATACGCAGTATTTT

D: .
V: TRBV7-8
size: few
J: TRBJ2-7
CDR3: CASSSDETGRRDEQYF
DNA: TGTGCCAGCAGCTCCGACGAGACAGGGCGGAGGGACGAGCAGTACTTC

D: TRBD1
V: TRBV20-1
size: .
J: TRBJ2-2
CDR3: CSASSNRGSAGELFF
DNA: TGCAGTGCTAGTTCAAACAGGGGGTCGGCCGGGGAGCTGTTTTTT

D: .
V: TRBV11-2
size: few
J: TRBJ2-5
CDR3: CASSLWGGGTQYF
DNA: TGTGCCAGCAGCTTGTGGGGTGGGGGGACCCAGTACTTC

D: TRBD2
V: TRBV12-3/TRBV12-4
size: few
J: TRBJ2-1
CDR3: CASSLVLRGDRVNEQFF
DNA: TGTGCCAGCAGTTTAGTGTTGCGGGGGGACCGTGTGAATGAGCAGTTCTTC

D: .
V: TRBV27
size: .
J: TRBJ2-1
CDR3: CASSRSGSGNLRQFF
DNA: TGTGCCAGCAGTCGCAGCGGGTCGGGGAACTTGCGGCAGTTCTTC

D: .
V: TRBV6-5
size: few
J: TRBJ1-5
CDR3: CASSYSSRGGNQPQHF
DNA: TGTGCCAGCAGTTACTCTAGTAGGGGGGGGAATCAGCCCCAGCATTTT

D: TRBD1
V: TRBV10-3
size: .
J: TRBJ2-1
CDR3: CAISKGQGASTYNEQFF
DNA: TGTGCCATCAGCAAAGGACAGGGGGCCTCCACCTACAATGAGCAGTTCTTC

D: .
V: TRBV12-3/TRBV12-4
size: few
J: TRBJ2-7
CDR3: CASGETYEQYF
DNA: TGTGCCAGCGGAGAAACCTACGAGCAGTACTTC

D: TRBD1
V: TRBV6-1
size: few
J: TRBJ2-7
CDR3: CASSEAQGPWEQYF
DNA: TGTGCCAGCAGCGAAGCACAGGGGCCTTGGGAGCAGTACTTC

D: .
V: TRBV27
size: .
J: TRBJ2-7
CDR3: CASSLWWGYEQYF
DNA: TGTGCCAGCAGTTTATGGTGGGGCTACGAGCAGTACTTC